Shown below are 6 T cell receptor beta chains from a single sample sequenced in a study of T cells in Graves' hyperthyroidism and ophthalmopathy. Amplification of TCR beta CDR3 regions used RNA as the template. The study used the HTBI primer set for a first-round RT-PCR of the TCR CDR3. TCRdb used MiXCR to reprocess the multiplex PCR reads, holding one entry per CDR3 protein. The sample contains a few hundred thousand distinct CDR3 sequences, around 13% of which appear only once. Material: blood. The receptors were gathered from a woman aged 40 to 50 with Graves' ophthalmopathy.

The sample holds many counts of this clonotype. This chain links TRBV3-1 with TRBJ2-7; D call uncertain. This CDR3 contains 11 residues. V dropped 6 bases and J dropped 3 bases, with 6 bases sitting between them. Germline lookup yields CDR1 LGHDT and CDR2 YNNKEL (reference sequence). The CDR3: CASSIDYEQYF. The CDR3 nucleotides read TGTGCCAGCAGTATTGACTACGAGCAGTACTTC.

V and J are TRBV2 and TRBJ1-1; weak D call: TRBD1 (5 bases). The CDR3 length is 16 residues. Germline CDR1 SNHLY, CDR2 FYNNEI. V was pared by 6 bases and J by 1 base, with 18 bases between. The CDR3 DNA reads TGTGCCAGCAGGAGGGGAGGCGGCCGGGCGAACACTGAAGCTTTCTTT. It yields the protein CASRRGGGRANTEAFF.

CDR3 residues: CAISESGLAGGINEQFF. CDR3 nucleotide sequence: TGTGCCATCAGTGAGTCCGGACTAGCGGGAGGCATAAATGAGCAGTTCTTC. V usage is TRBV10-3 and J usage is TRBJ2-1, with 14 bases matching TRBD2. The CDR3 consists of 17 residues. CDR1 and CDR2 from the germline V gene are ENHRY and SYGVKD. V gave up 0 bases and J gave up 7 bases; unmatched junction bases: 5.

This clonotype was found a few times. The chain links TRBV16 to TRBJ2-4; 9 bases are a match to TRBD1. The trim removed 4 bases at V and 8 bases at J, leaving 6 bases unmatched. There are 14 residues in the CDR3. The germline gives CDR1 KGHSY, CDR2 FQNENV. CDR3 residues: CASSPGTGRYIQYF. CDR3 sequence (DNA): TGTGCCAGCAGCCCAGGGACAGGGCGGTACATTCAGTACTTC.

The chain has TRBV5-8 and TRBJ2-2; tentative D call: TRBD1 (6 bases). CDR1 and CDR2 (germline): SGHTS, YDEGEE. CDR3 length equals 15 residues. The V gene lost 4 bases and the J gene lost 1 base, with 11 bases spanning the gap. CDR3 sequence: CASSLGQLNTGELFF. The CDR3 coding sequence is TGTGCCAGCAGCCTCGGACAGTTGAACACCGGGGAGCTGTTTTTT. The variable domain in full, completed from reference TRBV5-8 and TRBJ2-2, reads EAGVTQSPTHLIKTRGQQATLRCSPISGHTSVYWYQQALGLGLQFLLWYDEGEERNRGNFPPRFSGRQFPNYSSELNVNALELEDSALYLCASSLGQLNTGELFFGEGSRLTVL.

This clonotype was seen repeatedly, ten times or more. The chain joins TRBV27 to TRBJ2-1, with TRBD2 matching over 13 bases. This CDR3 region has 22 residues. Germline V gene lookup returns CDR1 MNHEY and CDR2 SMNVEV (reference sequence). V lost 4 bases to trimming and J lost 1 base; unmatched junction nucleotides: 19. CDR3 in DNA: TGTGCCAGCAGTTCCCTAATACAGGGGCCCGGACTAGCGGGAGTTTCCTACAATGAGCAGTTCTTC. Residues: CASSSLIQGPGLAGVSYNEQFF.